This is a list of T cell receptor beta chains from one sample in a study of blood T cell repertoires in COVID-19. Using immunoSEQ multiplex PCR, the repertoire was profiled, and TCRdb retains in-frame clones only, with some absent. The sample has hundreds of thousands of clones, 85% seen once. Sequencing input: peripheral blood. The receptors stem from a woman between 18 and 29 years old with acute or convalescent COVID-19. Both conserved end residues are part of each CDR3. A D gene is named only where the DNA matches it firmly. The size of a clone is reported for some rows only, either as once, few or many, or as a class for expanded clones.

D gene,clone size,J gene,V gene,CDR3 DNA,CDR3 protein
TRBD1,NA,TRBJ1-3,TRBV29-1,TGCAGCGCTCGCCCAGACAGGGCTGGAAACACCATATATTTT,CSARPDRAGNTIYF
NA,NA,TRBJ1-4,TRBV5-1,TGCGCCAGCAGCTTGGGACAGGCCAAAAAACTGTTTTTT,CASSLGQAKKLFF
NA,NA,TRBJ1-2,TRBV5-8,TGTGCCAGCAGCTTGTGGGAAATCGACAGCTATGGCTACACCTTC,CASSLWEIDSYGYTF
TRBD1,few,TRBJ1-1,TRBV3-1/TRBV3-2,TGTGCCAGCAGCCATTCGGGGACAGGCAACACTGAAGCTTTCTTT,CASSHSGTGNTEAFF
TRBD1,NA,TRBJ2-7,TRBV5-1,TGCGCCAGCAGCTGGACAGGGGAAGCCTACGAGCAGTACTTC,CASSWTGEAYEQYF
TRBD2,NA,TRBJ2-7,TRBV28,TGTGCCAGCAGTTTGGGCGGGAGATCTAACGAGCAGTACTTC,CASSLGGRSNEQYF
NA,once,TRBJ1-6,TRBV19,TGTGCCAGTAACCCTGGACAGCTATATAATTCACCCCTCCACTTT,CASNPGQLYNSPLHF
TRBD1,NA,TRBJ2-3,TRBV27,TGTGCCAGCAGTCGGGACAGGGGGTCGACAGATACGCAGTATTTT,CASSRDRGSTDTQYF
NA,NA,TRBJ2-3,TRBV5-1,TGCGCCAGCAGCTTGGACCCCACTAGCACAGATACGCAGTATTTT,CASSLDPTSTDTQYF
NA,once,TRBJ1-1,TRBV2,TGTGCCGCCCTCGGGACTGAAGCTTTCTTT,CAALGTEAFF
TRBD1,NA,TRBJ1-1,TRBV14,TGTGCCAGCAGCCAAGACGAGTCGTGGACAGGGGGCACTGAAGCTTTCTTT,CASSQDESWTGGTEAFF
NA,NA,TRBJ2-7,TRBV5-1,TGCGCCAGCAGCGACACCTACGAGCAGTACTTC,CASSDTYEQYF
TRBD1,NA,TRBJ2-1,TRBV7-9,TGTGCCAGCAGCCTCGGGACAGGAAATTACAATGAGCAGTTCTTC,CASSLGTGNYNEQFF
NA,NA,TRBJ2-5,TRBV24-1,TGTGCCACCAGTGACGGACAGGGAGGGAGGGAGACCCAGTACTTC,CATSDGQGGRETQYF
NA,NA,TRBJ2-1,TRBV28,TGTGCCAGCAGTGTTCGAGGGTTTATTAGGGATTTCTCCTACAATGAGCAGTTCTTC,CASSVRGFIRDFSYNEQFF
NA,NA,TRBJ2-1,TRBV7-2,TGTGCCAGCAGCTTCGGGACACACAATGAGCAGTTCTTC,CASSFGTHNEQFF
NA,few,TRBJ1-4,TRBV29-1,TGCAGCCCATGTCCAGGGGAAGAAAAACTGTTTTTT,CSPCPGEEKLFF
TRBD1,NA,TRBJ1-6,TRBV3-1/TRBV3-2,TGTGCCAGCAGCCAAGGACAGGGGGGATCACCCCTCCACTTT,CASSQGQGGSPLHF
NA,NA,TRBJ1-1,TRBV2,TGTGCCAGCCGGAGAATGGTGGGCGCCCCGGGGGGTATGAACACTGAAGCTTTCTTT,CASRRMVGAPGGMNTEAFF
NA,NA,TRBJ1-5,TRBV29-1,TGCAGCGTTGAAGATCGGGAGTATCAGCCCCAGCATTTT,CSVEDREYQPQHF